This T cell receptor (beta chain) was sequenced for a study of CD8+ T cells in alopecia areata. Looking at the study overall: The drug, oral tofacitinib, was given to treated patients at 5 to 10 mg twice daily. General study points: Higher clonality was seen in lesional scalp than in normal scalp, especially in alopecia totalis/universalis. Significant decreases in scalp clonality and expanded CD8+ clones followed tofacitinib treatment.

Extraction of RNA preceded its reverse transcription into cDNA, which served as the sequencing template. The assay was immunoSEQ multiplex PCR, and TCRdb's table has in-frame clones only and misses some. Here the sample spans roughly 200,000 clones, 60% to 70% being singletons. Specified treatment: oral pan-JAK inhibitor, 5-10 mg twice daily. On this clone itself: No antigen is known for it. An end of the junction does not agree with germline; a read error may underlie this.

This CDR3 is 15 amino acids long. CDR1 SSHAT and CDR2 FNYEAQ come from the germline V gene (reference sequence). The rearrangement uses TRBV7-7 and TRBJ2-5, with D possibly matching TRBD2 (5 bases). Here the sequenced sample was CD4+ T cells sorted from blood, taken at week 4, from a patient treated with tofacitinib. This receptor was taken from a human donor with alopecia areata. Written as DNA, the CDR3 is TGTGCTAGCAGCTTAGCGTACAGCCCGGGGGAGACCCAGTACTTC. Protein sequence: CASSLAYSPGETQYF.